The source of this TCR beta chain is a study of blood T cell repertoires in COVID-19. Study summary: Collection of acute and convalescent COVID-19 samples took place in the United States, Italy and Spain. T cells, B-cell-depleted T cells, or PBMCs supplied cDNA or gDNA.

The germline V and J ends were trimmed by 0 bases and 2 bases, with 11 bases remaining between them. In germline, CDR1 is MGHRA, CDR2 YSYEKL. The CDR3 length is 16 residues. Source study methods: Estimated nucleated cell counts came from reference gene primer amplification. Generated by immunoSEQ multiplex PCR, the TCRdb table keeps only in-frame clones and is missing some. Clone size and V and J calls were adopted from that table, with D and trimming inferred from the DNA. The sample shows approximately 120,000 clones, 85% to 90% of them seen only once. The J gene is TRBJ2-1, the V gene TRBV4-1; D possibly corresponds to TRBD1 (6 bases). This clonotype was obtained from a woman at least 80 years old with acute or convalescent COVID-19. The sequenced material came from peripheral blood. The CDR3 spells CASSQDRQGPYNEQFF. The CDR3, as DNA: TGCGCCAGCAGCCAAGATCGGCAGGGGCCCTACAATGAGCAGTTCTTC.